This T cell receptor beta chain stems from a study of blood T cells in healthy people across ages. Study-level results: A strong correlation was found between TCR beta diversity and the percentage of naive T cells.

Worth noting for this clonotype: Its specificity is not known.

For the second PCR, which ran for roughly 7 to 11 cycles, a sample-barcoded 5' primer and a J-beta primer mix were used. TCRdb passed the 5' RACE reads through MiXCR, listing each CDR3 protein once. The sample contains about 750,000 distinct CDR3 sequences, 53% of which appear only once. The clonotype comes from a man at least 80 years old in good health. Input material: blood.

CDR3 nucleotide sequence: TGTGCCAGCTCAATAGTCGACACTTCCTACGAGCAGTACTTC. Translating it yields CASSIVDTSYEQYF. The genes are TRBV18 and TRBJ2-7; no clear D. Germline V gives CDR1 KGHSH, CDR2 LQKENI. Trimming left V 5 bases short and J 1 base short, with 12 bases between. The CDR3 length is 14 residues.